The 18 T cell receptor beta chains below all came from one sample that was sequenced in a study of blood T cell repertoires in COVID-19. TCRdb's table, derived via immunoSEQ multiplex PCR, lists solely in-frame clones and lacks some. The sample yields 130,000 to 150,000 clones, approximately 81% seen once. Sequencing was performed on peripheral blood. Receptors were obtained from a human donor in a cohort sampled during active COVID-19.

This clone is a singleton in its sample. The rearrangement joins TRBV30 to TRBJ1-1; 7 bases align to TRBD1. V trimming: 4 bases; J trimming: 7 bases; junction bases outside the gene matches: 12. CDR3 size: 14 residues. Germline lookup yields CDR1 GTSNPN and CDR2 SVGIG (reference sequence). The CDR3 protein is CAWTLSTGWLEAFF. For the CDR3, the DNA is TGTGCCTGGACCCTCTCGACAGGGTGGCTTGAAGCTTTCTTT.

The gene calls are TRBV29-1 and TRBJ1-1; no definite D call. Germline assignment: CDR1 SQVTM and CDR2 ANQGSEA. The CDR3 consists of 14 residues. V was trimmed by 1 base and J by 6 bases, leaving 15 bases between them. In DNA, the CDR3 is TGCAGCGTTGAAGGCCTTCGAGAGGGTGCTGAAGCTTTCTTT. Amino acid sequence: CSVEGLREGAEAFF. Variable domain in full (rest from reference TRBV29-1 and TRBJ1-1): SAVISQKPSRDICQRGTSLTIQCQVDSQVTMMFWYRQQPGQSLTLIATANQGSEATYESGFVIDKFPISRPNLTFSTLTVSNMSPEDSSIYLCSVEGLREGAEAFFGQGTRLTVV.

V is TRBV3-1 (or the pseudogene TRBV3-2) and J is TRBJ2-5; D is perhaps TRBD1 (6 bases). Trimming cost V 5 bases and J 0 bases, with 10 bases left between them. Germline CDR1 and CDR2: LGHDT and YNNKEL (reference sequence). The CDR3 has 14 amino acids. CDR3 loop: CASSARDNQETQYF. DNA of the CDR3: TGTGCCAGCAGCGCCCGGGACAACCAAGAGACCCAGTACTTC.

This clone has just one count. DNA for the CDR3: TGTGCCAGCAGACCGGGACTAGCGGGTCAGACCCAGTACTTC. Protein sequence: CASRPGLAGQTQYF. The V call is TRBV6-5, the J call TRBJ2-5, with 12 nucleotides matching TRBD2. With V trimmed by 6 bases and J by 6 bases, 5 bases remained unmatched. CDR3 length equals 14 residues. Germline-derived CDR1 and CDR2 are MNHEY and SVGAGI.

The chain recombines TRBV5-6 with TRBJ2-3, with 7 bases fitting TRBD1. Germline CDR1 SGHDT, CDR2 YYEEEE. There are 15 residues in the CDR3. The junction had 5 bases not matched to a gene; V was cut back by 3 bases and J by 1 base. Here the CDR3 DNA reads TGTGCCAGCAGCTGGAACGGACAGGGCACAGATACGCAGTATTTT. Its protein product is CASSWNGQGTDTQYF.

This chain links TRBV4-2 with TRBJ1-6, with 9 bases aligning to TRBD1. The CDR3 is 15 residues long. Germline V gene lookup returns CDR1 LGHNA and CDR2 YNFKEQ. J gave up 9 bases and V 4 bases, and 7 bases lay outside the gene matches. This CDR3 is CASSPRGTGLSPLHF. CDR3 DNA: TGTGCCAGCAGCCCGAGAGGGACAGGGCTTTCACCCCTCCACTTT.

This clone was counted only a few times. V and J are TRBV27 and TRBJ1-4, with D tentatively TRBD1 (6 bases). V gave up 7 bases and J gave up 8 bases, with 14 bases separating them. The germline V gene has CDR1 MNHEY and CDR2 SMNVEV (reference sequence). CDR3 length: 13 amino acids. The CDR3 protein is CASTYRDGEKLFF. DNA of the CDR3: TGTGCCAGCACCTACAGGGATGGAGAAAAACTGTTTTTT. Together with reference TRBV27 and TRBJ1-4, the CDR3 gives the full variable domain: EAQVTQNPRYLITVTGKKLTVTCSQNMNHEYMSWYRQDPGLGLRQIYYSMNVEVTDKGDVPEGYKVSRKEKRNFPLILESPSPNQTSLYFCASTYRDGEKLFFGSGTQLSVL.

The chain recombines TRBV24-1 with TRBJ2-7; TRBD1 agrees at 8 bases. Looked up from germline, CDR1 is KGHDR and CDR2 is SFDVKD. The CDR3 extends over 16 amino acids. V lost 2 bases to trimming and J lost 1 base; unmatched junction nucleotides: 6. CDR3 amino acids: CATSDSPRTGSYEQYF. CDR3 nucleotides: TGTGCCACCAGTGATTCCCCAAGGACAGGGTCCTACGAGCAGTACTTC.

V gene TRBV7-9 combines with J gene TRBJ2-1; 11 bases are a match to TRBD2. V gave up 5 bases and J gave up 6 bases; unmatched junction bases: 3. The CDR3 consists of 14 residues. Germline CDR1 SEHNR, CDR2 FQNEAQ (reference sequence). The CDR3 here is CASSRGTSGNEQFF. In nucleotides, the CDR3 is TGTGCCAGCAGCAGAGGGACTAGCGGCAATGAGCAGTTCTTC.

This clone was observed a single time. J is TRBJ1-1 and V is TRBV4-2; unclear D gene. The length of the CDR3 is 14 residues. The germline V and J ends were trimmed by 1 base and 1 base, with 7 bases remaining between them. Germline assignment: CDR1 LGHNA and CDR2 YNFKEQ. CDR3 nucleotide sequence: TGTGCCAGCAGCCAAGGGCCAGGGAACACTGAAGCTTTCTTT. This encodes CASSQGPGNTEAFF.

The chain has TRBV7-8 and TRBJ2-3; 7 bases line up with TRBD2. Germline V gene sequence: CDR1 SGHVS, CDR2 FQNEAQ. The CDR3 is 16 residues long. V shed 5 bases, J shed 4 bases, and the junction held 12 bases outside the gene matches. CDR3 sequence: CASSPGRLAIADTQYF. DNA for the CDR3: TGTGCCAGCAGCCCCGGGAGACTAGCAATCGCAGATACGCAGTATTTT.

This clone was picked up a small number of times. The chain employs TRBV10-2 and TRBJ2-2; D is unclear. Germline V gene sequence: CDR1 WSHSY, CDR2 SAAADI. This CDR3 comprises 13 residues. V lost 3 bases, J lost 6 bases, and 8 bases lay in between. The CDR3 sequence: CASSDPLSGELFF. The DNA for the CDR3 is TGCGCCAGCAGTGATCCGTTGTCCGGGGAGCTGTTTTTT.

CDR3 sequence reads: CASSLRQGPSGYTF. CDR3 nucleotides: TGTGCCAGCAGCCTGAGACAGGGACCCTCCGGCTACACCTTC. V gene TRBV7-2 combines with J gene TRBJ1-2; 7 bases agree with TRBD1. Germline-derived CDR1 and CDR2 are SGHTA and FQGNSA. V trimming: 5 bases; J trimming: 8 bases; junction bases outside the gene matches: 11. The CDR3 runs 14 residues.

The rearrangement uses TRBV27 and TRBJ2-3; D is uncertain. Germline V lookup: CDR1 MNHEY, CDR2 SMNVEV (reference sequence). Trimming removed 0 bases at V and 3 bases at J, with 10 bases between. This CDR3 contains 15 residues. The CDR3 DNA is TGTGCCAGCAGTTTATCCGGCAGGTTTACAGATACGCAGTATTTT. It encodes CASSLSGRFTDTQYF.

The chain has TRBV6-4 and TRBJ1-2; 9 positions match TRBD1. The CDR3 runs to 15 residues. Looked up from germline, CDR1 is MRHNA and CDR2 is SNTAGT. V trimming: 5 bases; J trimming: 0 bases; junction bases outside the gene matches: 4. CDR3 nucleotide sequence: TGTGCCAGCAGTTCTACAGGGGGCCCTAACTATGGCTACACCTTC. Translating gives CASSSTGGPNYGYTF.

This chain's CDR3 is CASSKASIGELFF. CDR3 in DNA: TGTGCCAGCAGCAAAGCTAGCATCGGGGAGCTGTTTTTT. The rearrangement links TRBV5-6 to TRBJ2-2; the D gene is possibly TRBD2 (5 bases). V was clipped by 4 bases and J by 7 bases, with 11 bases between them. CDR3 size: 13 residues. Germline V gene lookup returns CDR1 SGHDT and CDR2 YYEEEE. Looking up the rest from reference TRBV5-6 and TRBJ2-2 gives the full variable domain: DAGVTQSPTHLIKTRGQQVTLRCSPKSGHDTVSWYQQALGQGPQFIFQYYEEEERQRGNFPDRFSGHQFPNYSSELNVNALLLGDSALYLCASSKASIGELFFGEGSRLTVL.

This chain's CDR3 is CASSPRDSRYQPQHF. CDR3 nucleotides: TGTGCCAGCAGTCCCCGGGACAGTCGTTATCAGCCCCAGCATTTT. The chain joins TRBV7-2 to TRBJ1-5, with 7 bases fitting TRBD1. V dropped 6 bases and J dropped 5; count of bases not matched to a gene: 10. The CDR3 has 15 amino acids. Looked up from germline, CDR1 is SGHTA and CDR2 is FQGNSA.

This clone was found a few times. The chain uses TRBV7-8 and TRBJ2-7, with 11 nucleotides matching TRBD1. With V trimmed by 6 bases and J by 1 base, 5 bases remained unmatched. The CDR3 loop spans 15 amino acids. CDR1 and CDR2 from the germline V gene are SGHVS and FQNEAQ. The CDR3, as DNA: TGTGCCAGCAGTCAGGACAGGGGGCGTTCCTACGAGCAGTACTTC. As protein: CASSQDRGRSYEQYF.